This T cell receptor beta chain was captured by sequencing in a study of regulatory and conventional T cells in RAG deficiency (dated by TCRdb to between 2016 and 2019). About the study as a whole: The study used high-throughput TCR beta sequencing to compare repertoire diversity and composition of Treg, conventional CD4+ and CD8+ T cells between RAG-deficient patients and healthy controls.

The CDR3 covers 14 residues, taking in both the cysteine and the phenylalanine. The sequence is cut down to CDR3 DNA, 42 bases in frame from base 1. The V end loses 0 bases and the J end loses 7 bases, and a stretch of 12 bases separates them. CDR1 and CDR2 (MNHNS, SASEGT) derive from the germline V gene. This clone came up a few times. It has no known antigen specificity. No per-base quality is available; no much larger clone lies one base away. Before genomic DNA extraction, conventional CD4+ T cells were purified from blood as CD25-low CD127-high cells. Eight healthy control donors were used as the comparison group for repertoire analyses. The paper as a whole reports these results and caveats: For some subjects, some analyses of T-cell subsets were not performed. In Omenn syndrome and CID/AS patients compared with controls, roughly 100-fold fewer unique TCR beta sequences were detected from Treg cells, versus around 9.5-fold fewer for other subsets. Shorter CDR3 lengths were found in all patient T-cell subsets, and >85% Treg-Tconv repertoire overlap at nucleotide and amino acid level was observed in Omenn syndrome patients. The CD25-high CD127-low cells sorted from Omenn syndrome patients may be peripherally activated cells rather than true Treg cells. Markedly lower Shannon entropy and higher Simpson indices were observed in RAG-deficient patients than in control T-cell subpopulations.

Library method: the immunoSEQ multiplex PCR assay. Genomic DNA from the sorted T-cell subsets was used to amplify and sequence rearranged TCR beta chain products. The study's own analysis went as follows. Repertoire diversity of productive TCR beta rearrangements was quantified using Shannon entropy and Simpson indices. To assess clonal expansion, the frequencies of the 100 most abundant productive TCR beta clonotypes were added up as a share of total reads. The TRB repertoires were scored with a self-reactivity index built on which amino acids appear at CDR3beta positions 6 and 7. Two-way ANOVA was applied to the repertoire analyses, whereas Student t or Mann-Whitney tests were applied to the flow cytometric analyses. The table comes from immuneACCESS by way of TCRdb, which keeps in-frame sequences with V and J called. Part of the clones is missing from these tables; in studies checked, under half for an unresolved V gene and the rest for unknown reasons. Clone size and V and J calls were adopted from that table, with D and trimming inferred from the DNA. Across this sample there are more than 40,000 clones, with 70% to 90% seen only once. Of the sample, 0.51% falls within the top ten clones.

The data also belong to a second study, concerning regulatory T cells. Per the second study: The multiplex PCR relied on 52 forward TRBV primers and 13 reverse TRBJ primers, and amplification bias was corrected through assay-based and computational methods. Repertoires from patients had restricted unique TRB V-J pairs and skewed V and J gene usage, with the strongest effect in regulatory T cells. Between CD3G-deficient patients and healthy controls, the study compared T-cell receptor beta repertoires in sorted regulatory T cells, conventional CD4+ T cells and CD8+ T cells. Peripheral blood mononuclear cells were isolated by Ficoll density separation. Rearranged TRB loci were amplified from genomic DNA by multiplex PCR within the immunoSEQ assay. TRB amplicons were sequenced on an Illumina HiSeq platform. Custom algorithms error-filtered the raw sequences and aligned them to reference gene sequences, after which the immunoSEQ online tools were used for analysis. Frequencies of productive and nonproductive TRB rearrangements were assessed among unique sequences as well as among total sequences. Groups were compared by t tests, Mann-Whitney tests or two-way ANOVA performed in Prism software.

The receptor's source is a human donor in good health. Sequenced input: CD4+ effector T cells sorted from blood. The rearrangement combines TRBV6-1 with TRBJ1-1, with no confidently assigned D gene. The nucleotides are TGTGCCAGCAGTGAAGCGCTTTGGGCAGGTGAAGCTTTCTTT. This encodes CASSEALWAGEAFF.